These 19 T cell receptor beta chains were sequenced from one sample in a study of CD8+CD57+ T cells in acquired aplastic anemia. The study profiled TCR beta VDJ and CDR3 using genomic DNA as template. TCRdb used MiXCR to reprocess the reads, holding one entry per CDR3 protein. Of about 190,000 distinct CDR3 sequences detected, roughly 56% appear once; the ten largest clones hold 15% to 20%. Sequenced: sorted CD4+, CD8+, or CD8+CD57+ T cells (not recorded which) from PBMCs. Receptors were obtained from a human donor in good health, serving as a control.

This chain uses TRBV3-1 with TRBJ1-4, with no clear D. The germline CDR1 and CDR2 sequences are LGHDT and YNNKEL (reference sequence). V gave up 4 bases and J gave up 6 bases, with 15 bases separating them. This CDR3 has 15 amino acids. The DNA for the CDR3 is TGTGCCAGCAGCCGGCGGACGGCCGGGGATGAAAAACTGTTTTTT. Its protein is CASSRRTAGDEKLFF.

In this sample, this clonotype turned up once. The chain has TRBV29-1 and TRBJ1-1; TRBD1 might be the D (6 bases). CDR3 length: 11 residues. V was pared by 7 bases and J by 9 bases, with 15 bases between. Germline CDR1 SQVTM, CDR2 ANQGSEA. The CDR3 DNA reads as TGCAGCGCCTTGGGGGGACACAAAGCTTTCTTT. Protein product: CSALGGHKAFF. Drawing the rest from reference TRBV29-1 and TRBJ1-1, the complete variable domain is SAVISQKPSRDICQRGTSLTIQCQVDSQVTMMFWYRQQPGQSLTLIATANQGSEATYESGFVIDKFPISRPNLTFSTLTVSNMSPEDSSIYLCSALGGHKAFFGQGTRLTVV.

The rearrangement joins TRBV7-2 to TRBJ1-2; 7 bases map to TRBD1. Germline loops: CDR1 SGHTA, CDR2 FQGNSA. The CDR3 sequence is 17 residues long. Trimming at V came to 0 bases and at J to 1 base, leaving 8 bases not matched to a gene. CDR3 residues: CASSLAGGGSFNYGYTF. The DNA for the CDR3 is TGTGCCAGCAGCTTAGCAGGGGGCGGCTCCTTTAACTATGGCTACACCTTC.

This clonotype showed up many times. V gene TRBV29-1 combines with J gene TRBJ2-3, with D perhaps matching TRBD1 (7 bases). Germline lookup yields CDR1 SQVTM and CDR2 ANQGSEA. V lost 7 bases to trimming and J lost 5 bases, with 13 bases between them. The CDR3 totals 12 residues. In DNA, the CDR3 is TGCAGCGGTCTGCAGGGGGGAGATACGCAGTATTTT. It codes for CSGLQGGDTQYF.

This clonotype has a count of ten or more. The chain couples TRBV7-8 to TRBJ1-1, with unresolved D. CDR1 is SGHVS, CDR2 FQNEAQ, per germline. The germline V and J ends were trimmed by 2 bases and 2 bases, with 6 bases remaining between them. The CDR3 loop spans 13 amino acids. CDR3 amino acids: CASSLPQNTEAFF. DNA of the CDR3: TGTGCCAGCAGCTTACCCCAAAACACTGAAGCTTTCTTT. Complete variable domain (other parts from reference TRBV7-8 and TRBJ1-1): GAGVSQSPRYKVAKRGQDVALRCDPISGHVSLFWYQQALGQGPEFLTYFQNEAQLDKSGLPSDRFFAERPEGSVSTLKIQRTQQEDSAVYLCASSLPQNTEAFFGQGTRLTVV.

CDR3 sequence reads: CASSAGTRDTDTQYF. For the CDR3, the DNA is TGTGCCAGCAGCGCCGGGACCCGGGACACAGATACGCAGTATTTT. V gene TRBV2 combines with J gene TRBJ2-3, with D possibly called TRBD1 or TRBD2 (5 bases each). The CDR3 sequence is 15 residues long. With 6 bases removed from V and 2 bases from J, the gap between germline ends came to 15 bases. Per germline, CDR1 SNHLY and CDR2 FYNNEI.

The CDR3, as DNA: TGTGCCACCAGCAGAGAACGGGGTGTACGCCCCGATCAGCCCCAGCATTTT. The encoded protein is CATSRERGVRPDQPQHF. The chain combines TRBV15 with TRBJ1-5; no firm D call. CDR1 is LNHNV, CDR2 YYDKDF, per germline (reference sequence). Trimming stripped 0 bases from V and 5 bases from J, with 17 bases between. CDR3 length: 17 residues.

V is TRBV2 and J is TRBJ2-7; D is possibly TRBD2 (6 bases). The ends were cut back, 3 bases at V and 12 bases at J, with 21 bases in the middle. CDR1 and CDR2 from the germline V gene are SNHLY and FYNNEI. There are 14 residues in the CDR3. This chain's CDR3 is CASSEGLAQFRRYF. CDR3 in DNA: TGTGCCAGCAGTGAGGGTCTAGCGCAATTTAGACGGTACTTC.

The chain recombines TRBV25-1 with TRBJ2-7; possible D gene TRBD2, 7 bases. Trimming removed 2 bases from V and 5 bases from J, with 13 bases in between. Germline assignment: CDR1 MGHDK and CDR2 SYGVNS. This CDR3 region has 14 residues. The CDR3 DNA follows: TGTGCCAGCAGTGAACTAGGGGGGGGAGACGAGCAGTACTTC. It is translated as CASSELGGGDEQYF.

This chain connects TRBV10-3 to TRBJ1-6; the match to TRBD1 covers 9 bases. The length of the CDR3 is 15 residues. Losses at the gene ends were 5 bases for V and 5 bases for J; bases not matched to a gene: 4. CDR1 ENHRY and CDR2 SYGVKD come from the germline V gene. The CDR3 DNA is TGTGCCATCAGTCGAAGGACAGGGGATAATTCACCCCTCCACTTT. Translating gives CAISRRTGDNSPLHF.

The CDR3 here is CASSLARAINSPLHF. Written as DNA, the CDR3 is TGTGCCAGCAGTTTAGCCAGGGCTATCAATTCACCCCTCCACTTT. The genes are TRBV2 and TRBJ1-6, with D possibly TRBD1 on 5 matching bases. The germline V gene has CDR1 SNHLY and CDR2 FYNNEI. The V end was cut by 5 bases, the J end by 7 bases, with 15 bases between. This CDR3 spans 15 amino acids.

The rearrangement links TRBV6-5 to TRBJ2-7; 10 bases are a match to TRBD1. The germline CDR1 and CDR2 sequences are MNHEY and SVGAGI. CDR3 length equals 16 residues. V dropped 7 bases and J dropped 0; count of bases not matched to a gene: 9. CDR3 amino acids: CASTAIGTGVSYEQYF. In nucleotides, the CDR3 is TGTGCCAGCACCGCTATAGGGACAGGGGTCTCCTACGAGCAGTACTTC.

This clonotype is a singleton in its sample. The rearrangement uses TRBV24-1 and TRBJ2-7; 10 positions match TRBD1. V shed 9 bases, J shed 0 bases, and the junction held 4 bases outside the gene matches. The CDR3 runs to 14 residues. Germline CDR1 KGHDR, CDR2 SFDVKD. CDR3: CATAGTGASYEQYF. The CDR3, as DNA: TGTGCCACCGCCGGGACAGGGGCCTCCTACGAGCAGTACTTC.

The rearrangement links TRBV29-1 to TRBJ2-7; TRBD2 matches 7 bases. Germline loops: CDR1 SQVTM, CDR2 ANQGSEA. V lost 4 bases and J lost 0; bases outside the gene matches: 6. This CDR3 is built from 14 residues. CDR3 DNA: TGCAGCGTTGTGGTCCGCGGGAGCTCCTACGAGCAGTACTTC. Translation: CSVVVRGSSYEQYF.

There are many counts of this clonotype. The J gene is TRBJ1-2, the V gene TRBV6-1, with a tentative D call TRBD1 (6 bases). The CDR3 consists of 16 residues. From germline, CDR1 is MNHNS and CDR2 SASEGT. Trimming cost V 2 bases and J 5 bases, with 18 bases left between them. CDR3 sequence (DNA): TGTGCCAGCAGTGAACCCGGGACAAGGGGGGATTATGGCTACACCTTC. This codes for CASSEPGTRGDYGYTF.

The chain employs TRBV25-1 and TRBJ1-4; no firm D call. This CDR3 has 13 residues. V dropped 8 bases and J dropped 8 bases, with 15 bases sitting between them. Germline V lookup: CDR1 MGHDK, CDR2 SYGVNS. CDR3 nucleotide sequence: TGTGCCAGCGGTAACCCCGCGGTAGAAAAACTGTTTTTT. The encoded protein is CASGNPAVEKLFF.

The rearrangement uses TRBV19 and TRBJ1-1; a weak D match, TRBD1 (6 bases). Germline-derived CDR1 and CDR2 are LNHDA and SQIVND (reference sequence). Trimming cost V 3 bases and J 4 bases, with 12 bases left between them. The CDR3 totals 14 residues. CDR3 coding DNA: TGTGCCAGTAGTATCTGGGGGGGCTTCACTGAAGCTTTCTTT. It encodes CASSIWGGFTEAFF.

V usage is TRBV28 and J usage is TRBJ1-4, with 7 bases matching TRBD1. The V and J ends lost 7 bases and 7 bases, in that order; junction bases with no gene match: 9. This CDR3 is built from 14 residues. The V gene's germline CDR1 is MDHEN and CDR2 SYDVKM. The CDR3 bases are TGTGCCAGCACGAAACAGGGGCGGGGTGAAAAACTGTTTTTT. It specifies CASTKQGRGEKLFF.

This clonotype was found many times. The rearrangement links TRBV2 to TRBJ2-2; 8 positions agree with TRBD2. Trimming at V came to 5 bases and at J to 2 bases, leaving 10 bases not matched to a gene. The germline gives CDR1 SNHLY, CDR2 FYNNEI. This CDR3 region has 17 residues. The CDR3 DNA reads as TGTGCCAGCAGTCGAAAAAGGCGGGGGGCCAACACCGGGGAGCTGTTTTTT. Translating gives CASSRKRRGANTGELFF.